These T cell receptor beta chains were read from a single sample in a study of long-term antiretroviral therapy in people with HIV. Sequenced by immunoSEQ multiplex PCR; TCRdb stores in-frame clones only, minus some. The table has 15,000 to 20,000 clones, more than 70% seen once. The specimen was unsorted PBMCs, collected 6.9 years after starting antiretroviral therapy. The receptors were gathered from a middle-aged man with HIV. Both conserved end residues are part of each CDR3. A D gene is named only where the DNA matches it firmly. Clone size is given for some rows only: seen once, a few or many times, or a class if the clone is expanded.

clone_size: NA; v_call: TRBV29-1; d_call: TRBD1; j_call: TRBJ2-2; cdr3_aa: CSVIVQGAVFGELFF; cdr3_nt: TGCAGCGTAATAGTCCAGGGGGCGGTGTTCGGGGAGCTGTTTTTT
clone_size: NA; v_call: TRBV7-2; d_call: TRBD1; j_call: TRBJ2-5; cdr3_aa: CASSTGTVYQETQYF; cdr3_nt: TGTGCCAGCAGCACCGGGACAGTTTACCAAGAGACCCAGTACTTC
clone_size: NA; v_call: TRBV5-1; d_call: NA; j_call: TRBJ2-7; cdr3_aa: CASSLPPGTSEYEQYF; cdr3_nt: TGCGCCAGCAGCTTGCCCCCCGGGACCTCGGAATACGAGCAGTACTTC
clone_size: NA; v_call: TRBV2; d_call: NA; j_call: TRBJ2-7; cdr3_aa: CASSDLLTGRPYEQYF; cdr3_nt: TGTGCCAGCAGTGACTTGTTGACAGGGAGGCCCTACGAGCAGTACTTC
clone_size: few; v_call: TRBV4-2; d_call: NA; j_call: TRBJ1-1; cdr3_aa: CASSQVDSYTEAFF; cdr3_nt: TGTGCCAGCAGCCAAGTGGACAGCTACACTGAAGCTTTCTTT
clone_size: NA; v_call: TRBV7-9; d_call: TRBD2; j_call: TRBJ2-5; cdr3_aa: CASRRRTSGIPRETQYF; cdr3_nt: TGTGCCAGCAGGAGGAGAACTAGCGGGATCCCAAGAGAGACCCAGTACTTC
clone_size: NA; v_call: TRBV28; d_call: NA; j_call: TRBJ1-4; cdr3_aa: CASSLVQANNEKLFF; cdr3_nt: TGTGCCAGCAGTTTAGTACAGGCCAATAATGAAAAACTGTTTTTT
clone_size: NA; v_call: TRBV6-6; d_call: TRBD2; j_call: TRBJ2-2; cdr3_aa: CASRIGLAGGGELFF; cdr3_nt: TGTGCCAGCAGAATCGGACTAGCGGGAGGCGGGGAGCTGTTTTTT
clone_size: NA; v_call: TRBV27; d_call: NA; j_call: TRBJ2-1; cdr3_aa: CASSYSGDEQFF; cdr3_nt: TGTGCCAGCAGTTATTCGGGTGATGAGCAGTTCTTC
clone_size: NA; v_call: TRBV19; d_call: TRBD1; j_call: TRBJ2-7; cdr3_aa: CASSIAGQPGYEQYF; cdr3_nt: TGTGCCAGTAGTATAGCGGGACAGCCGGGCTACGAGCAGTACTTC
clone_size: NA; v_call: TRBV15; d_call: NA; j_call: TRBJ2-2; cdr3_aa: CATSPARIAEYTGELFF; cdr3_nt: TGTGCCACCAGCCCGGCTAGGATAGCGGAGTACACCGGGGAGCTGTTTTTT
clone_size: NA; v_call: TRBV7-3; d_call: NA; j_call: TRBJ2-1; cdr3_aa: CASSFGESSYNEQFF; cdr3_nt: TGTGCCAGCAGCTTTGGAGAAAGCTCCTACAATGAGCAGTTCTTC
clone_size: NA; v_call: TRBV4-2; d_call: TRBD1; j_call: TRBJ1-5; cdr3_aa: CASSQGGTGAHQPQHF; cdr3_nt: TGTGCCAGCAGCCAAGGGGGGACAGGGGCACATCAGCCCCAGCATTTT
clone_size: once; v_call: TRBV5-1; d_call: TRBD2; j_call: TRBJ2-1; cdr3_aa: CASSSTSGTYNEQFF; cdr3_nt: TGCGCCAGCAGCAGTACTAGCGGGACCTACAATGAGCAGTTCTTC
clone_size: NA; v_call: TRBV27; d_call: TRBD2; j_call: TRBJ2-7; cdr3_aa: CASSWTSGIYEQYF; cdr3_nt: TGTGCCAGCAGTTGGACTAGCGGGATCTACGAGCAGTACTTC
clone_size: NA; v_call: TRBV25-1; d_call: NA; j_call: TRBJ2-5; cdr3_aa: CASSDNRWETQYF; cdr3_nt: TGTGCCAGCAGTGACAACAGGTGGGAGACCCAGTACTTC
clone_size: NA; v_call: TRBV10-3; d_call: TRBD2; j_call: TRBJ2-1; cdr3_aa: CATRVGREARNEQFF; cdr3_nt: TGTGCCACCAGGGTTGGGCGGGAGGCGCGGAATGAGCAGTTCTTC
clone_size: NA; v_call: TRBV30; d_call: NA; j_call: TRBJ1-5; cdr3_aa: CAWSHTLGGNQPQHF; cdr3_nt: TGTGCCTGGAGCCACACCTTAGGGGGCAATCAGCCCCAGCATTTT
clone_size: few; v_call: TRBV4-2; d_call: NA; j_call: TRBJ2-7; cdr3_aa: CASSQAGAVGHYEQYF; cdr3_nt: TGTGCCAGCAGCCAAGCGGGGGCTGTTGGCCACTACGAGCAGTACTTC
clone_size: NA; v_call: TRBV7-2; d_call: TRBD2; j_call: TRBJ2-7; cdr3_aa: CASSWTSNEAYEQYF; cdr3_nt: TGTGCCAGCAGCTGGACTAGTAATGAGGCTTACGAGCAGTACTTC
clone_size: NA; v_call: TRBV19; d_call: NA; j_call: TRBJ1-1; cdr3_aa: CASTSQVEAFF; cdr3_nt: TGTGCCAGTACATCCCAAGTGGAAGCTTTCTTT
clone_size: NA; v_call: TRBV6-6; d_call: NA; j_call: TRBJ2-5; cdr3_aa: CASSYQAEAQYF; cdr3_nt: TGTGCCAGCAGCTACCAGGCTGAGGCCCAGTACTTC
clone_size: few; v_call: TRBV19; d_call: TRBD2; j_call: TRBJ2-6; cdr3_aa: CASRSLTSGIPGANVLTF; cdr3_nt: TGTGCCAGTAGGTCCCTGACTAGCGGGATCCCTGGGGCCAACGTCCTGACTTTC
clone_size: NA; v_call: TRBV27; d_call: TRBD1; j_call: TRBJ1-2; cdr3_aa: CASRLLGQGRTGYTF; cdr3_nt: TGTGCCAGCAGGCTTTTGGGACAGGGGAGGACAGGCTACACCTTC
clone_size: NA; v_call: TRBV10-3; d_call: NA; j_call: TRBJ1-5; cdr3_aa: CAISMTGQGQPQHF; cdr3_nt: TGTGCCATCAGTATGACAGGCCAAGGTCAGCCCCAGCATTTT
clone_size: NA; v_call: TRBV2; d_call: NA; j_call: TRBJ2-7; cdr3_aa: CASTPAEPNPLQYF; cdr3_nt: TGTGCCAGCACCCCAGCGGAGCCGAACCCCCTCCAGTACTTC
clone_size: NA; v_call: TRBV4-3; d_call: NA; j_call: TRBJ1-1; cdr3_aa: CASSQDLGAGNTEAFF; cdr3_nt: TGCGCCAGCAGCCAAGATCTGGGGGCAGGAAACACTGAAGCTTTCTTT
clone_size: NA; v_call: TRBV27; d_call: NA; j_call: TRBJ1-3; cdr3_aa: CASPTRFNSGNTIYF; cdr3_nt: TGTGCCAGCCCGACGCGATTTAACTCTGGAAACACCATATATTTT
clone_size: NA; v_call: TRBV5-4; d_call: TRBD2; j_call: TRBJ2-3; cdr3_aa: CASSFSAGGSSADTQYF; cdr3_nt: TGTGCCAGCAGCTTTTCGGCGGGAGGGAGTAGCGCAGATACGCAGTATTTT
clone_size: NA; v_call: TRBV28; d_call: TRBD2; j_call: TRBJ2-1; cdr3_aa: CASSSGVAGGNNEQFF; cdr3_nt: TGTGCCAGCAGTTCTGGGGTAGCGGGGGGGAACAATGAGCAGTTCTTC
clone_size: NA; v_call: TRBV19; d_call: TRBD2; j_call: TRBJ2-3; cdr3_aa: CASSLLAGDTQYF; cdr3_nt: TGTGCCAGTAGTTTATTAGCGGGAGATACGCAGTATTTT
clone_size: few; v_call: TRBV27; d_call: NA; j_call: TRBJ2-1; cdr3_aa: CASSFPRGRYNEQFF; cdr3_nt: TGTGCCAGCAGTTTTCCGAGGGGACGCTACAATGAGCAGTTCTTC
clone_size: NA; v_call: TRBV7-6; d_call: NA; j_call: TRBJ2-7; cdr3_aa: CASSLEVNVYEQYF; cdr3_nt: TGTGCCAGCAGCTTGGAAGTAAACGTCTACGAGCAGTACTTC
clone_size: NA; v_call: TRBV11-2; d_call: NA; j_call: TRBJ2-7; cdr3_aa: CASSTNKDHLTGLEYF; cdr3_nt: TGTGCCAGCAGCACCAACAAGGACCATTTAACAGGGTTGGAGTACTTC
clone_size: NA; v_call: TRBV2; d_call: NA; j_call: TRBJ2-5; cdr3_aa: CASRGTWASETQYF; cdr3_nt: TGTGCCAGCAGGGGGACCTGGGCGTCGGAGACCCAGTACTTC
clone_size: NA; v_call: TRBV14; d_call: NA; j_call: TRBJ2-7; cdr3_aa: CASSLGGTLSCEQYF; cdr3_nt: TGTGCCAGCAGCCTAGGGGGGACACTATCCTGCGAGCAGTACTTC
clone_size: few; v_call: TRBV27; d_call: NA; j_call: TRBJ2-1; cdr3_aa: CASSLSTASAEQFF; cdr3_nt: TGTGCCAGCAGTTTAAGTACGGCGTCCGCTGAGCAGTTCTTC
clone_size: NA; v_call: TRBV4-3; d_call: NA; j_call: TRBJ2-1; cdr3_aa: CASSLVLSDEQFF; cdr3_nt: TGCGCCAGCAGCCTGGTTCTTTCGGATGAGCAGTTCTTC
clone_size: NA; v_call: TRBV30; d_call: NA; j_call: TRBJ1-2; cdr3_aa: CAWSVHYGYTF; cdr3_nt: TGTGCCTGGAGTGTTCACTATGGCTACACCTTC
clone_size: NA; v_call: TRBV7-6; d_call: TRBD2; j_call: TRBJ2-2; cdr3_aa: CASSYISPGLSPVELFF; cdr3_nt: TGTGCCAGCAGTTACATTTCCCCGGGACTATCACCGGTAGAGCTGTTTTTT
clone_size: NA; v_call: TRBV6-1; d_call: NA; j_call: TRBJ1-2; cdr3_aa: CASSEAPGSGAYGYTF; cdr3_nt: TGTGCCAGCAGTGAAGCGCCCGGGAGTGGCGCCTATGGCTACACCTTC
clone_size: NA; v_call: TRBV15; d_call: NA; j_call: TRBJ1-1; cdr3_aa: CATSRARGGTGSFF; cdr3_nt: TGTGCCACCAGCAGAGCCCGGGGGGGGACTGGGTCTTTCTTT
clone_size: NA; v_call: TRBV11-3; d_call: NA; j_call: TRBJ2-1; cdr3_aa: CASWGNEQFF; cdr3_nt: TGTGCCAGCTGGGGGAATGAGCAGTTCTTC
clone_size: NA; v_call: TRBV27; d_call: TRBD1; j_call: TRBJ2-7; cdr3_aa: CASSLGTGGYYEQYF; cdr3_nt: TGTGCCAGCAGTTTAGGGACAGGTGGATACTACGAGCAGTACTTC
clone_size: NA; v_call: TRBV4-2; d_call: TRBD2; j_call: TRBJ2-3; cdr3_aa: CASSATVAGGADTQYF; cdr3_nt: TGTGCCAGCAGCGCGACCGTAGCGGGAGGCGCAGATACGCAGTATTTT
clone_size: once; v_call: TRBV18; d_call: TRBD1; j_call: TRBJ1-5; cdr3_aa: CASSPDRGNQPQHF; cdr3_nt: TGTGCCAGCTCTCCAGACAGGGGCAATCAGCCCCAGCATTTT
clone_size: NA; v_call: TRBV19; d_call: TRBD1; j_call: TRBJ2-1; cdr3_aa: CASSIRGRGQNEQFF; cdr3_nt: TGTGCCAGTAGTATTAGGGGCAGGGGGCAGAATGAGCAGTTCTTC
clone_size: NA; v_call: TRBV5-8; d_call: TRBD1; j_call: TRBJ1-5; cdr3_aa: CASSTTRGARNQPQHF; cdr3_nt: TGTGCCAGCAGCACAACCAGGGGGGCCCGCAATCAGCCCCAGCATTTT
clone_size: NA; v_call: TRBV19; d_call: NA; j_call: TRBJ2-3; cdr3_aa: CASSTSLLGITDTQYF; cdr3_nt: TGTGCCAGTAGTACTTCTTTACTAGGGATCACAGATACGCAGTATTTT
clone_size: NA; v_call: TRBV20-1; d_call: NA; j_call: TRBJ2-4; cdr3_aa: CSLDRENIQYF; cdr3_nt: TGCAGTCTGGACAGAGAAAACATTCAGTACTTC
clone_size: NA; v_call: TRBV4-2; d_call: NA; j_call: TRBJ1-4; cdr3_aa: CASSQVSGKDEKLFF; cdr3_nt: TGTGCCAGCAGCCAAGTCTCAGGGAAGGATGAAAAACTGTTTTTT
clone_size: NA; v_call: TRBV27; d_call: TRBD1; j_call: TRBJ1-5; cdr3_aa: CASSLVGQGANSNQPQHF; cdr3_nt: TGTGCCAGCAGTTTAGTCGGCCAGGGGGCAAATAGCAATCAGCCCCAGCATTTT
clone_size: few; v_call: TRBV19; d_call: NA; j_call: TRBJ2-1; cdr3_aa: CASSIELVYYNEQFF; cdr3_nt: TGTGCCAGTAGTATAGAACTAGTCTATTACAATGAGCAGTTCTTC
clone_size: NA; v_call: TRBV11-2; d_call: NA; j_call: TRBJ2-1; cdr3_aa: CASSLEQGPYNEQFF; cdr3_nt: TGTGCCAGCAGCTTAGAACAGGGTCCCTACAATGAGCAGTTCTTC
clone_size: NA; v_call: TRBV11-2; d_call: NA; j_call: TRBJ2-4; cdr3_aa: CASSPAQNIQYF; cdr3_nt: TGTGCCAGCAGCCCCGCCCAAAACATTCAGTACTTC
clone_size: NA; v_call: TRBV11-2; d_call: TRBD2; j_call: TRBJ2-3; cdr3_aa: CASVGLAGGGGTDTQYF; cdr3_nt: TGTGCCAGCGTAGGACTAGCGGGCGGAGGAGGCACAGATACGCAGTATTTT
clone_size: once; v_call: TRBV7-9; d_call: NA; j_call: TRBJ2-1; cdr3_aa: CASSLDLAEVEQFF; cdr3_nt: TGTGCCAGCAGCTTAGATCTAGCAGAAGTTGAGCAGTTCTTC
clone_size: NA; v_call: TRBV9; d_call: NA; j_call: TRBJ2-5; cdr3_aa: CASSFQGGETQYF; cdr3_nt: TGTGCCAGCAGCTTCCAGGGGGGAGAGACCCAGTACTTC
clone_size: NA; v_call: TRBV6-6; d_call: NA; j_call: TRBJ2-1; cdr3_aa: CASSYSRPEQFF; cdr3_nt: TGTGCCAGCAGTTACTCGAGACCCGAGCAGTTCTTC